Sequencing of this TCR beta chain was carried out in a study of technical replicates of blood from a few donors. The CDR3 consists of 14 residues. Germline V gene lookup returns CDR1 SEHNR and CDR2 FQNEAQ (reference sequence). The V and J ends lost 2 bases and 6 bases respectively, with 10 bases between them. Sequenced by immunoSEQ multiplex PCR; TCRdb stores in-frame clones only, minus some. This sample carries approximately 60,000 clones, around 87% of them seen once, and the ten largest clones take roughly 5.3%. The receptor comes from a human donor in good health. Some clones in this sample may be carry-over from other donors' samples. The chain uses TRBV7-9 and TRBJ2-2, with TRBD2 as a possible D gene (6 bases). The sample taken for sequencing was PBMCs. CDR3 in amino acids: CASSLSGVPGELFF. As DNA, the CDR3 is TGTGCCAGCAGCTTATCGGGAGTCCCCGGGGAGCTGTTTTTT.